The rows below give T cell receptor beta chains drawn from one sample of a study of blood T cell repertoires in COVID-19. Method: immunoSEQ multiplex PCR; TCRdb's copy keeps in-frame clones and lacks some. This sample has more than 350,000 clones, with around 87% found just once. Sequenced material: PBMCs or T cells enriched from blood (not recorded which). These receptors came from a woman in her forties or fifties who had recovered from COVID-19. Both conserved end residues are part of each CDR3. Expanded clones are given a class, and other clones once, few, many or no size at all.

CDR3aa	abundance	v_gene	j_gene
CASTPGGVYGYTF	NA	TRBV7-6	TRBJ1-2
CASSYSGHNTEAFF	once	TRBV6-5	TRBJ1-1
CAWSGTAGTEAFF	NA	TRBV30	TRBJ1-1
CASSSGGDGRSGQYF	NA	TRBV5-4	TRBJ2-7
CASSLVQGQGEQFF	NA	TRBV7-2	TRBJ2-1
CASSLVGRGNYGYTF	NA	TRBV7-8	TRBJ1-2
CASSLGGGRYYSQFF	NA	TRBV7-9	TRBJ2-1
CASSQDGQGVTGELFF	NA	TRBV4-2	TRBJ2-2
CASSLGAQDEQFF	NA	TRBV7-9	TRBJ2-1
CASSLREGQPQHF	NA	TRBV12-3/TRBV12-4	TRBJ1-5
CASSPGSGGAADTQYF	once	TRBV4-2	TRBJ2-3
CASSVLAGVVGELFF	NA	TRBV7-8	TRBJ2-2
CATSPQGALGYTF	once	TRBV15	TRBJ1-2
CASQGASGGRSWNEQFF	once	TRBV12-5	TRBJ2-1
CSATGYEQFF	NA	TRBV20-1	TRBJ2-1
CASSTGQGAWETQYF	NA	TRBV6-5	TRBJ2-5
CASSPIRGAETEAFF	NA	TRBV18	TRBJ1-1
CASSSPGQGNSPLHF	NA	TRBV5-1	TRBJ1-6
CASSLQGYNTIYF	NA	TRBV5-5	TRBJ1-3
CASSSISGGSGYTF	NA	TRBV5-1	TRBJ1-2
CASSLGTVGAYEQYF	NA	TRBV5-1	TRBJ2-7
CASSPGGRGVQETQYF	NA	TRBV7-2	TRBJ2-5
CASSLGGTASYEQYF	NA	TRBV7-9	TRBJ2-7
CASSTRRDGHPDTIYF	NA	TRBV13	TRBJ1-3
CASSIEAGYQETQYF	NA	TRBV19	TRBJ2-5
CASSPWGGMNTEAFF	NA	TRBV7-3	TRBJ1-1
CASSPVEGGGNEQFF	NA	TRBV18	TRBJ2-1
CASSQDSNSPLHF	NA	TRBV3-1/TRBV3-2	TRBJ1-6
CASSLNNEQFF	NA	TRBV7-9	TRBJ2-1
CASRITGAQGRAFF	NA	TRBV28	TRBJ1-1
CASSRVGGTGELFF	NA	TRBV6-2/TRBV6-3	TRBJ2-2
CASSQDPGQGNEQYF	NA	TRBV3-1/TRBV3-2	TRBJ2-7
CASSLPDRGTIYTF	NA	TRBV28	TRBJ1-2
CAWRDKGGGTEAFF	NA	TRBV30	TRBJ1-1
CASSASGRNEQFF	once	TRBV18	TRBJ2-1
CASSPHESGGHQPQHF	NA	TRBV2	TRBJ1-5
CASSVGMGSTEAFF	NA	TRBV9	TRBJ1-1
CASSPGGPNYGYTF	NA	TRBV6-5	TRBJ1-2
CATSRDLGQGNQPQHF	NA	TRBV15	TRBJ1-5
CASSFWGTGRTDTQYF	NA	TRBV5-4	TRBJ2-3